The 28 T cell receptor beta chains presented below share a single source sample, sequenced in a study of blood T cells in healthy people across ages (dated by TCRdb to the mid-2010s). Library construction relied on 5' RACE. Sequencing was performed on an Illumina HiSeq 2500. The second PCR ran for roughly 7 to 11 cycles and used a J-beta primer mix along with a sample-barcoded 5' primer. The public reads were run again by TCRdb, first through fastp at Q25 and then through MiXCR, and only productive beta chains were kept. CDR3 protein duplicates are merged, each entry listing the most common genes and DNA. Counted in this sample were 450,000 to 600,000 distinct CDR3 sequences; about 26% of them appeared once. The leading ten clones occupy over 3.5% of the sample. The sample was also reused in another study, on T cells of mothers and their children.

Specimen: blood. Source of these receptors: a boy between 2 and 15 years old in good health.

V is TRBV6-1 and J is TRBJ1-4, with TRBD1 identical over 9 bases. The CDR3 is 16 amino acids. V was clipped by 5 bases and J by 2 bases; unmatched bases: 6. Germline V gene lookup returns CDR1 MNHNS and CDR2 SASEGT. CDR3 coding DNA: TGTGCCAGCAGTCGGGACAGGGTGGAGACTAATGAAAAACTGTTTTTT. Its protein product is CASSRDRVETNEKLFF.

Concerning this clonotype itself: Germline is not matched at one junction end, which may reflect a read error. The rearrangement links TRBV7-9 to TRBJ2-6, with D maybe TRBD1 (5 bases). This CDR3 is built from 18 residues. Germline CDR1 and CDR2: SEHNR and FQNEAQ (reference sequence). The CDR3 DNA is TGTGCCAGCAGCCCGGTCCCGTACCGCATCTCTGGGGCCAACGTCCAGACTTTC. It is translated as CASSPVPYRISGANVQTF.

V is TRBV24-1 and J is TRBJ2-5, with D perhaps matching TRBD1 or TRBD2 (5 bases each). The closer fit of TRBJ2-1 to the DNA end suggests the J call may be wrong. The CDR3 extends over 16 amino acids. In germline, CDR1 is KGHDR, CDR2 SFDVKD. DNA for the CDR3: TGTGCCACCAGTGATTCCGGGACGCAGGAAGACAATGAGCAGTTCTTC. Protein sequence: CATSDSGTQEDNEQFF.

The chain joins TRBV7-9 to TRBJ2-1; 14 bases map to TRBD2. After removal of 5 bases from V and 6 bases from J, the junction contained 12 bases not matched to a gene. From germline, CDR1 is SEHNR and CDR2 FQNEAQ (reference sequence). CDR3 length: 18 residues. CDR3 coding DNA: TGTGCCAGCAGCGCACGACTAGCGGGAGGGATGGGAGGCAATGAGCAGTTCTTC. Its translation: CASSARLAGGMGGNEQFF.

The rearrangement uses TRBV20-1 and TRBJ1-1; D unresolved. The CDR3 loop spans 12 amino acids. Germline loops: CDR1 DFQATT, CDR2 SNEGSKA (reference sequence). V was cut by 3 bases and J by 1 base, with 6 bases left in between. The DNA for the CDR3 is TGCAGTGCTAGCTGGTGGAACACTGAAGCTTTCTTT. Translation gives CSASWWNTEAFF.

This clonotype was counted only a few times. V usage is TRBV6-2 or TRBV6-3 and J usage is TRBJ2-3; D is possibly TRBD2 (6 bases). From germline, CDR1 is MNHEY and CDR2 SVGEGT. Trimming took off 7 bases at V and 5 bases at J, with 25 bases between the two ends. This CDR3 is 17 amino acids long. Here the CDR3 reads CASITPIGGREVDTQYF. The CDR3 nucleotides are TGTGCCAGCATCACCCCTATTGGGGGGAGAGAGGTAGATACGCAGTATTTT.

Of note for this clonotype: A junction end diverges from the germline sequence, so it may reflect a read error. This chain uses TRBV5-4 with TRBJ2-7; D is tentatively TRBD1 or TRBD2 (5 bases each). The CDR3 covers 14 residues. The germline CDR1 and CDR2 sequences are SGHNT and YYREEE (reference sequence). For the CDR3, the DNA is TGTGCCAGCAGCCGGGACCAGAGCTCCTACGAGCGGTACTTC. Translation: CASSRDQSSYERYF. Complete variable domain (other parts from reference TRBV5-4 and TRBJ2-7): ETGVTQSPTHLIKTRGQQVTLRCSSQSGHNTVSWYQQALGQGPQFIFQYYREEENGRGNFPPRFSGLQFPNYSSELNVNALELDDSALYLCASSRDQSSYERYFGPGTRLTVT.

The chain combines TRBV6-2 or TRBV6-3 with TRBJ2-1, with TRBD2 matching 10 bases. V shed 2 bases, J shed 1 base, and the junction held 5 bases outside the gene matches. CDR3 length equals 17 residues. Germline assignment: CDR1 MNHEY and CDR2 SVGEGT. The CDR3 here is CASSYGSGRRSYNEQFF. CDR3 DNA: TGTGCCAGCAGTTACGGTAGCGGGAGGAGATCCTACAATGAGCAGTTCTTC.

The chain combines TRBV20-1 with TRBJ1-3; D gene ambiguous. The CDR3 spans 13 residues. V shed 1 base and J shed 4 bases, with 8 bases lying between them. Per the germline V gene, CDR1 is DFQATT and CDR2 is SNEGSKA (reference sequence). This chain's CDR3 is CSARAGRGNTIYF. DNA of the CDR3: TGCAGTGCTAGAGCCGGGAGGGGAAACACCATATATTTT.

As for this clonotype: One end of the junction is discordant with germline, which a read error may explain. The rearrangement links TRBV12-3 or TRBV12-4 to TRBJ1-5; D unclear. The CDR3 covers 15 residues. This CDR3 is CASSTHVYSDQPQHF. For the CDR3, the DNA is TGTGCCAGCAGTACACATGTGTATAGCGATCAGCCCCAGCATTTT.

The chain couples TRBV11-2 to TRBJ2-5; TRBD2 matches at 9 bases. Germline V gene sequence: CDR1 SGHAT, CDR2 FQNNGV. The CDR3 covers 17 residues. The V and J ends lost 5 bases and 4 bases, in that order; junction bases with no gene match: 14. The CDR3 reads CASSPGTSRGSGETQYF. The DNA of the CDR3 is TGTGCCAGCAGCCCAGGGACTAGCCGGGGTTCGGGAGAGACCCAGTACTTC.

About this clonotype itself: The CDR3 end shows no conserved phenylalanine or tryptophan, and so a read error is likely. The DNA is omitted, as the CDR3 cannot be located on it reliably, and the CDR3 follows TCRdb's listing. This chain connects TRBV7-7 to TRBJ2-5; the listed D gene, TRBD1, was not tested against the DNA. The CDR3 length equals 8 residues, ends included. CDR1 is SSHAT and CDR2 is FNYEAQ in the germline V gene (reference sequence). The CDR3 spells CAGGGAAV.

This clonotype appeared a few times. The chain has TRBV4-1 and TRBJ2-5; the match to TRBD2 covers 8 bases. The better agreement between TRBJ2-7 and the DNA end casts doubt on the J call. This CDR3 is built from 15 residues. The germline gives CDR1 MGHRA, CDR2 YSYEKL. The CDR3 loop is CASSQEGTRDYEQYF. CDR3 sequence (DNA): TGCGCCAGCAGCCAAGAAGGGACTAGGGACTACGAGCAGTACTTC.

The V call is TRBV20-1, the J call TRBJ2-1, with D uncertain. V was trimmed by 3 bases and J by 7 bases, leaving 13 bases between them. CDR3 length equals 13 residues. Germline-derived CDR1 and CDR2 are DFQATT and SNEGSKA (reference sequence). DNA for the CDR3: TGCAGTGCTAGGGTTGAAACCCGTAATGAGCAGTTCTTC. Its translation: CSARVETRNEQFF.

The sample holds many counts of this clonotype. CDR3 sequence reads: CASSLGHRFEDTQYF. The CDR3 DNA is TGTGCCAGCAGCTTAGGACACAGGTTCGAAGATACGCAGTATTTT. The J gene is TRBJ2-3, the V gene TRBV7-9; tentative D call: TRBD1 (5 bases). Germline V gene data show CDR1 as SEHNR and CDR2 as FQNEAQ (reference sequence). Trimming left V 1 base short and J 5 bases short, with 13 bases between. CDR3 length: 15 amino acids.

This chain joins TRBV9 and TRBJ2-5; D gene unclear. The end of the DNA aligns better with TRBJ2-1, so the J call may be wrong. The CDR3 runs to 14 residues. The germline V gene encodes CDR1 SGDLS and CDR2 YYNGEE. The chain's CDR3 is CASSKATGYNEQFF. The CDR3 DNA reads TGTGCCAGCAGCAAGGCCACTGGGTACAATGAGCAGTTCTTC.

Notes on this clonotype: One end of the junction is discordant with germline, which a read error may explain. The chain links TRBV11-3 to TRBJ2-1; TRBD2 is a possible D gene (5 bases). The length of the CDR3 is 13 residues. Germline V gene data show CDR1 as SGHNT and CDR2 as YENEEA. The CDR3 is CATSLNSENEQFF. The CDR3 bases are TGTGCCACCAGCTTAAATAGCGAAAATGAGCAGTTCTTC. Filled out from reference TRBV11-3 and TRBJ2-1, the complete variable domain reads EAGVVQSPRYKIIEKKQPVAFWCNPISGHNTLYWYLQNLGQGPELLIRYENEEAVDDSQLPKDRFSAERLKGVDSTLKIQPAELGDSAVYLCATSLNSENEQFFGPGTRLTVL.

In this sample, this clonotype turned up many times. The chain links TRBV20-1 to TRBJ1-1; 7 nucleotides align to TRBD1. CDR1 is DFQATT, CDR2 SNEGSKA, per germline (reference sequence). V gave up 3 bases and J gave up 4 bases; unmatched junction bases: 8. The length of the CDR3 is 14 residues. The CDR3 spells CSARSDRVGTEAFF. The CDR3 DNA sequence: TGCAGTGCTAGGTCAGACAGGGTAGGCACTGAAGCTTTCTTT.

This sequence joins TRBV3-1 and TRBJ1-1; D unresolved. The ends were cut back, 4 bases at V and 4 bases at J, with 13 bases in the middle. The germline V gene encodes CDR1 LGHDT and CDR2 YNNKEL (reference sequence). This CDR3 comprises 14 residues. CDR3 sequence: CASSPVGGGTEAFF. CDR3 in DNA: TGTGCCAGCAGCCCGGTTGGAGGAGGCACTGAAGCTTTCTTT. The entire variable domain, with the rest obtained from reference TRBV3-1 and TRBJ1-1, is as follows: DTAVSQTPKYLVTQMGNDKSIKCEQNLGHDTMYWYKQDSKKFLKIMFSYNNKELIINETVPNRFSPKSPDKAHLNLHINSLELGDSAVYFCASSPVGGGTEAFFGQGTRLTVV.

This clonotype was detected only a few times. The chain carries TRBV10-3 and TRBJ2-5; TRBD2 matches 7 bases. The CDR3 has 13 residues. Germline-derived CDR1 and CDR2 are ENHRY and SYGVKD. Unmatched junction bases numbered 5, after V lost 7 bases and J lost 3 bases. The CDR3 region is CAIKAGSKETQYF. CDR3 sequence (DNA): TGTGCCATCAAAGCGGGAAGCAAAGAGACCCAGTACTTC.

The chain combines TRBV11-2 with TRBJ2-1, with TRBD2 identical over 13 bases. V shed 5 bases and J 0 bases; nucleotides not matched to a gene: 10. The CDR3 is 19 amino acids. The germline gives CDR1 SGHAT, CDR2 FQNNGV. The CDR3 nucleotides are TGTGCCAGCAGCCCCGGACTAGCGGGGGCCCTGAGCTCCTACAATGAGCAGTTCTTC. It codes for CASSPGLAGALSSYNEQFF.

This clonotype was counted only a few times. The gene calls are TRBV2 and TRBJ1-6, with D uncertain. Per germline, CDR1 SNHLY and CDR2 FYNNEI. The CDR3 has 11 residues. Trimming removed 6 bases at V and 16 bases at J, with 13 bases between. The CDR3 region has the DNA TGTGCCAGCAGCCCTAAGTTACGTCTCCACTTT. This gives the protein CASSPKLRLHF. The full variable domain, its missing parts supplied by reference TRBV2 and TRBJ1-6, is EPEVTQTPSHQVTQMGQEVILRCVPISNHLYFYWYRQILGQKVEFLVSFYNNEISEKSEIFDDQFSVERPDGSNFTLKIRSTKLEDSAMYFCASSPKLRLHFGNGTRLTVT.

This sequence joins TRBV15 and TRBJ2-5; maybe TRBD2 (6 bases). The J call may be in error: the DNA end matches TRBJ2-1 better. The CDR3 sequence is 15 residues long. Germline loops: CDR1 LNHNV, CDR2 YYDKDF (reference sequence). CDR3 loop: CATSREVSGYNEQFF. The CDR3 DNA reads TGTGCCACCAGCAGAGAAGTTAGCGGATACAATGAGCAGTTCTTC.

This chain links TRBV12-3 or TRBV12-4 with TRBJ2-5, with TRBD2 matching over 7 bases. Trimming cost V 5 bases and J 1 base; bases outside gene matches: 4. The CDR3 length is 14 residues. DNA of the CDR3: TGTGCCAGCAGTCCCTCTAGCGGCCAAGAGACCCAGTACTTC. It encodes CASSPSSGQETQYF.

The rearrangement links TRBV29-1 to TRBJ2-1, with D perhaps TRBD1 or TRBD2 (5 bases each). Germline CDR1 SQVTM, CDR2 ANQGSEA. The ends were cut back, 1 base at V and 1 base at J, with 20 bases in the middle. This CDR3 has 18 residues. CDR3 sequence: CSVEGVGTEHDSYNEQFF. DNA of the CDR3: TGCAGCGTTGAAGGGGTGGGGACCGAACACGATTCCTACAATGAGCAGTTCTTC.

V usage is TRBV20-1 and J usage is TRBJ1-6, with a tentative D call TRBD1 (6 bases). V was pared by 4 bases and J by 9 bases, with 16 bases between. The CDR3 spans 14 residues. Germline CDR1 DFQATT, CDR2 SNEGSKA (reference sequence). CDR3 sequence reads: CSANKQGDSSPLHF. Written as DNA, the CDR3 is TGCAGTGCTAACAAACAGGGTGACAGTTCACCCCTCCACTTT.

This clonotype was seen a handful of times. The chain employs TRBV5-1 and TRBJ2-3; TRBD2 matches at 9 bases. CDR1 is SGHRS and CDR2 is YFSETQ in the germline V gene. J gave up 4 bases and V 4 bases, and 10 bases lay outside the gene matches. The CDR3 totals 16 residues. As DNA, the CDR3 is TGCGCCAGCAGCGTATATAGCGGGAGTCCGGCAGATACGCAGTATTTT. Its protein product is CASSVYSGSPADTQYF.

This clonotype was counted only a few times. The chain recombines TRBV20-1 with TRBJ2-1, with TRBD2 matching over 9 bases. CDR3 size: 15 residues. The V segment lost 6 bases and the J segment 1 base; nucleotides outside the gene matches: 7. Germline V gene data show CDR1 as DFQATT and CDR2 as SNEGSKA (reference sequence). The DNA for the CDR3 is TGCAGTGCATTTAGCGGGAGTGGGTCCTACAATGAGCAGTTCTTC. Protein sequence: CSAFSGSGSYNEQFF.